Presented here are 6 T cell receptor beta chains from one specimen sequenced in a study of CD8+CD57+ T cells in acquired aplastic anemia. CDR3 and TCR beta VDJ profiling relied on a genomic DNA template. TCRdb processed the reads anew with MiXCR; each CDR3 protein has one entry. This table holds roughly 170,000 distinct CDR3 sequences, 63% found once. Sequencing was done on a sample of sorted CD4+, CD8+, or CD8+CD57+ T cells (not recorded which) from PBMCs. The receptors come from a human donor in good health.

Here the CDR3 reads CASSLSGTGGFLNYGYTF. CDR3 in DNA: TGTGCCAGCAGTTTATCCGGGACAGGGGGCTTCCTGAACTATGGCTACACCTTC. The chain uses TRBV28 and TRBJ1-2; the match to TRBD1 covers 12 bases. The CDR3 has 18 residues. Germline V gene data show CDR1 as MDHEN and CDR2 as SYDVKM. Trimming took 1 base from V and 2 from J; bases not matched to a gene: 8.

This clonotype was detected ten times or more. The V gene is TRBV28, the J gene TRBJ2-7, with a possible D match to TRBD2 (6 bases). Trimming took 9 bases from V and 2 from J, leaving 20 bases between them. The V gene's germline CDR1 is MDHEN and CDR2 SYDVKM. The CDR3 runs 15 residues. The CDR3 DNA reads TGTGCCAGTGCGTTCCGGGGACTTACCGCCTACGAGCAGTACTTC. Amino acid sequence: CASAFRGLTAYEQYF.

The chain carries TRBV2 and TRBJ2-7; a possible D gene is TRBD1 (6 bases). This CDR3 contains 12 residues. Trimming took 8 bases from V and 3 from J, leaving 11 bases between them. CDR1 SNHLY and CDR2 FYNNEI come from the germline V gene. The CDR3 here is CASSRDIYEQYF. CDR3 DNA: TGTGCCAGCTCCCGGGACATCTACGAGCAGTACTTC.

In DNA form, the CDR3 reads TGTGCCAGTAGTGCCCGGGGCAGACGGGGCTACACCTTC. Its protein is CASSARGRRGYTF. This chain connects TRBV19 to TRBJ1-2, with D perhaps matching TRBD1 (5 bases). V lost 5 bases and J lost 8, with 15 bases in between. Looked up from germline, CDR1 is LNHDA and CDR2 is SQIVND (reference sequence). CDR3 length: 13 amino acids.

Many counts were recorded for this clonotype. This chain joins TRBV5-1 and TRBJ2-2, with D possibly matching TRBD1 (6 bases). Per the germline V gene, CDR1 is SGHRS and CDR2 is YFSETQ. This CDR3 has 15 residues. The ends were cut back, 0 bases at V and 6 bases at J, with 12 bases in the middle. DNA of the CDR3: TGCGCCAGCAGCTTGGATCCCCAGGGGCCCGGGGAGCTGTTTTTT. Its protein is CASSLDPQGPGELFF. The variable domain in full, with the rest retrieved from reference TRBV5-1 and TRBJ2-2, is KAGVTQTPRYLIKTRGQQVTLSCSPISGHRSVSWYQQTPGQGLQFLFEYFSETQRNKGNFPGRFSGRQFSNSRSEMNVSTLELGDSALYLCASSLDPQGPGELFFGEGSRLTVL.

Only a few counts were recorded for this clonotype. The chain combines TRBV7-2 with TRBJ1-6, with D uncertain. The CDR3 totals 14 residues. Germline V CDR1 and CDR2: SGHTA, FQGNSA. Trimming took off 5 bases at V and 11 bases at J, with 16 bases between the two ends. CDR3 sequence (DNA): TGTGCCAGCAGCAAAGTTGCATGGGCCGCACCCCTCCACTTT. As protein: CASSKVAWAAPLHF.